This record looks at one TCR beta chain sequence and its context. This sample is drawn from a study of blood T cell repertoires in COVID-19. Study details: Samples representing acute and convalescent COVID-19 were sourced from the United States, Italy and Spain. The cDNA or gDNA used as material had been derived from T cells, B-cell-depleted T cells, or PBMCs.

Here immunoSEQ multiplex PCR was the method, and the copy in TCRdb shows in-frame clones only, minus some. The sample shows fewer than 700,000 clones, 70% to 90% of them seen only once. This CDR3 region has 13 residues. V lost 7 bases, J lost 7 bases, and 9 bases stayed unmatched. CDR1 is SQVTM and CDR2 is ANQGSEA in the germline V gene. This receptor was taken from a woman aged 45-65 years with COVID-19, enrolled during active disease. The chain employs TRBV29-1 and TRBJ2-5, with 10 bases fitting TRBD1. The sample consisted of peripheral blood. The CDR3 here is CSGATGGFGTQYF. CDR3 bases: TGCAGCGGCGCGACAGGGGGCTTTGGGACCCAGTACTTC. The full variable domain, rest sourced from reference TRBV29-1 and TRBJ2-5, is SAVISQKPSRDICQRGTSLTIQCQVDSQVTMMFWYRQQPGQSLTLIATANQGSEATYESGFVIDKFPISRPNLTFSTLTVSNMSPEDSSIYLCSGATGGFGTQYFGPGTRLLVL.